This T cell receptor (beta chain) was sequenced during a study of cytomegalovirus exposure and HLA in healthy donors. Study summary: About 85 million unique TCR sequences came from HLA-typed donors in an early release.

Germline trimming cut 0 bases from V and 2 bases from J; bases unmatched to any gene: 4. CDR3 length: 15 residues. CDR1 and CDR2 (germline): PRHDT, FYEKMQ (reference sequence). To note about this clone: The antigen is unknown.

The study's findings and limits: Segments of the TCR beta V type were, in most cases, productive about 87% or about 30% of the time in an earlier analysis. A later analysis, which compared TCR beta chains of equal frequency, found the HLA-associated ones more clonally expanded.

The PCR made use of 60 Vbeta and 13 Jbeta primers. In the study's own analysis: Counted up in a later analysis, unique TCR beta chains came to around 80 million, with some 11 million shared. The protocol was immunoSEQ multiplex PCR, while the TCRdb copy is restricted to in-frame clones and leaves out a portion. V and J calls and clone size come straight from that table; D and trimming were deduced from the DNA. This sample's table reports 30,000 to 35,000 clones. This clonotype was obtained from a woman aged 40-49 years in good health and CMV-seropositive. The chain employs TRBV13 and TRBJ2-7; 7 bases fit TRBD2. Material for sequencing was PBMCs. This chain's CDR3 is CASSLGLASTYEQYF. DNA for the CDR3: TGTGCCAGCAGCTTAGGACTAGCGAGCACCTACGAGCAGTACTTC.